This paragraph reports one T cell receptor (beta chain). The antigen is unknown. The data are from a study of OX40 agonist ivuxolimab in advanced cancers. Broader study findings: Partial responders treated at 0.1-3.0 mg/kg exhibited clonal expansion among the lowest measured.

The repertoire was sequenced with immunoSEQ multiplex PCR; TCRdb's copy has only in-frame clones and lacks some. The top ten hold around 2.8% of the sample, which has roughly 90,000 clones, roughly 94% seen once. Source: CD4+ or CD8+ T cells sorted from blood, taken in a trial of the OX40 agonist ivuxolimab. This sequence originates from an adult with an advanced solid tumor such as melanoma, head and neck, liver or kidney cancer.

The CDR3 reads CAWRGAEDTGELFF. CDR3 bases: TGCGCTTGGCGGGGGGCCGAGGACACCGGGGAGCTGTTTTTT. This chain connects TRBV5-1 to TRBJ2-2; 8 nucleotides agree with TRBD2. Germline V gene sequence: CDR1 SGHRS, CDR2 YFSETQ. This CDR3 spans 14 amino acids.